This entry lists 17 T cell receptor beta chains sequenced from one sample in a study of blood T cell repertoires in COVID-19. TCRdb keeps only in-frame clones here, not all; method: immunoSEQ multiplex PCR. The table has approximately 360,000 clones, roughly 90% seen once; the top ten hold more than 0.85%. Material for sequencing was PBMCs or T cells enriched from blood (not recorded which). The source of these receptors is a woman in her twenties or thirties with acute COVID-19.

CDR3 coding DNA: TGTGCCAGCTCACTTAACCGCGGACTAGCGGGGGCGAGCACAGATACGCAGTATTTT. It specifies CASSLNRGLAGASTDTQYF. The genes are TRBV18 and TRBJ2-3; TRBD2 matches 13 bases. Per germline, CDR1 KGHSH and CDR2 LQKENI. The CDR3 extends over 19 amino acids. J lost 0 bases, V lost 4 bases, and 10 bases had no gene match.

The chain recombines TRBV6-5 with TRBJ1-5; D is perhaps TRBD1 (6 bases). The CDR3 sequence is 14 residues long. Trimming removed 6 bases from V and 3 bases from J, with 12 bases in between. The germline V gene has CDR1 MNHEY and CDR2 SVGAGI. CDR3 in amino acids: CASSGTRVNQPQHF. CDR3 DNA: TGTGCCAGCAGCGGGACAAGGGTCAATCAGCCCCAGCATTTT.

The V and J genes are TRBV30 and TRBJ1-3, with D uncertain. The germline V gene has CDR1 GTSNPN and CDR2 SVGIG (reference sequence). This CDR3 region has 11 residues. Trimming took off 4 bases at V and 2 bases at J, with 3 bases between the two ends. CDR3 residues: CAWTTGNTIYF. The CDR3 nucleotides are TGTGCCTGGACTACTGGAAACACCATATATTTT.

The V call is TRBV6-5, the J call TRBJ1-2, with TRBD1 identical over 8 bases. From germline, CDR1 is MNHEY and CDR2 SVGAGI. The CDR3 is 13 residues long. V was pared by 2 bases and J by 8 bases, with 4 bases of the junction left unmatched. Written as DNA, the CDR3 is TGTGCCAGCAGTTACCCACAGGGGGGGGGCTACACCTTC. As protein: CASSYPQGGGYTF.

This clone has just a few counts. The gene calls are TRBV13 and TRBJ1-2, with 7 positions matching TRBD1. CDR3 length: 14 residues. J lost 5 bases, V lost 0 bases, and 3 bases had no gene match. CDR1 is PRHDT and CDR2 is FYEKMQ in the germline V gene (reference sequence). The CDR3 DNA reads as TGTGCCAGCAGCTTAGGGACAGGGATATATGGCTACACCTTC. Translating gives CASSLGTGIYGYTF.

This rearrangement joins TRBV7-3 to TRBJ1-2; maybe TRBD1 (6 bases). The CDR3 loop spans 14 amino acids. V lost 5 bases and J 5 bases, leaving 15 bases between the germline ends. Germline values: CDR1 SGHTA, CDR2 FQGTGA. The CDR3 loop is CASSPGGGSYGYTF. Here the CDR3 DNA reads TGTGCCAGCAGCCCGGGAGGGGGGAGTTATGGCTACACCTTC.

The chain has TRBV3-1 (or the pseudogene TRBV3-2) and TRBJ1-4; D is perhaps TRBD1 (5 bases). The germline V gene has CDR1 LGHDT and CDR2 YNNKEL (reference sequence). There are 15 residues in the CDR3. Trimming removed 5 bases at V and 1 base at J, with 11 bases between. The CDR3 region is CASSGSGLTNEKLFF. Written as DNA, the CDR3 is TGTGCCAGCAGCGGGTCAGGGTTAACTAATGAAAAACTGTTTTTT.

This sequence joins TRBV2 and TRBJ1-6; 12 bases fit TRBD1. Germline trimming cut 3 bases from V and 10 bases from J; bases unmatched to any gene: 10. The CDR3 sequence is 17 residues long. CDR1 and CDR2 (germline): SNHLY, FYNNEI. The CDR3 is CASSDRGQGALLSPLHF. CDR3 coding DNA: TGTGCCAGCAGTGATCGGGGACAGGGGGCTCTGTTGTCACCCCTCCACTTT.

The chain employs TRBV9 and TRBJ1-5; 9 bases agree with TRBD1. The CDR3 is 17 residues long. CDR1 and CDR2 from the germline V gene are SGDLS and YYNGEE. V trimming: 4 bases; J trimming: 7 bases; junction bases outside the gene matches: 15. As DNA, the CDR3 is TGTGCCAGCAGCCCACGAAATCGGACAGGGGTGTGCCAGCCCCAGCATTTT. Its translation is CASSPRNRTGVCQPQHF.

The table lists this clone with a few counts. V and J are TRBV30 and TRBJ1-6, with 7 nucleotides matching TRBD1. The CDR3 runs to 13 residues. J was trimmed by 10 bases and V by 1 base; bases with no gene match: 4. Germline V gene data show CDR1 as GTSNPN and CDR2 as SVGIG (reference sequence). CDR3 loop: CAWSEQGWSPLHF. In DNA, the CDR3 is TGTGCCTGGAGTGAACAGGGGTGGTCACCCCTCCACTTT. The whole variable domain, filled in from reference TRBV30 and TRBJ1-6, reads SQTIHQWPATLVQPVGSPLSLECTVEGTSNPNLYWYRQAAGRGLQLLFYSVGIGQISSEVPQNLSASRPQDRQFILSSKKLLLSDSGFYLCAWSEQGWSPLHFGNGTRLTVT.

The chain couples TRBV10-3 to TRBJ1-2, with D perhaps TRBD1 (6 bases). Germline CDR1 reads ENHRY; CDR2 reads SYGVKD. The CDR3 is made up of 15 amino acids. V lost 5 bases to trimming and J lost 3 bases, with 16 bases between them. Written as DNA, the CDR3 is TGTGCCATCAGTAAGCGACAGGAAGGGGACTATGGCTACACCTTC. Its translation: CAISKRQEGDYGYTF.

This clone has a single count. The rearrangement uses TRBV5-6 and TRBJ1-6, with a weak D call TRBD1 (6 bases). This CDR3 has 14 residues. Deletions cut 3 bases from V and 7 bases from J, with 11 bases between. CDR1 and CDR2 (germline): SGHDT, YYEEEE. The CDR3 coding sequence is TGTGCCAGCAGCTCTGACAGGAACAATTCACCCCTCCACTTT. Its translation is CASSSDRNNSPLHF.

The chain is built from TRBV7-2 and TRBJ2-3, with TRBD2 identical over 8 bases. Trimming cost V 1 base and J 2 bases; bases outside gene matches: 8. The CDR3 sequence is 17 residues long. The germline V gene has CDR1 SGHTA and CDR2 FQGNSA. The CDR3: CASSLGQRGLLTDTQYF. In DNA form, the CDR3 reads TGTGCCAGCAGCTTAGGTCAGCGGGGGCTACTCACAGATACGCAGTATTTT.

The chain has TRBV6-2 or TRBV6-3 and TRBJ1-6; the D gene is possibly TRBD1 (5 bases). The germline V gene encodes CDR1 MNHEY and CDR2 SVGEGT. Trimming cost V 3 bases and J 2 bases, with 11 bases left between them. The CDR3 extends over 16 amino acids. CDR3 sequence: CASSYGADPYNSPLHF. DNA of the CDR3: TGTGCCAGCAGTTATGGGGCTGACCCCTATAATTCACCCCTCCACTTT.

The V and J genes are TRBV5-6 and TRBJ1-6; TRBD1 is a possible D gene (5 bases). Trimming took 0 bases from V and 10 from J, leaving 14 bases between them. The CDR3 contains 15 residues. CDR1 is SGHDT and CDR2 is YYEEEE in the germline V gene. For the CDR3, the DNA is TGTGCCAGCAGCTTGGCAGGGCAGGGAAAATCACCCCTCCACTTT. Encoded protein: CASSLAGQGKSPLHF. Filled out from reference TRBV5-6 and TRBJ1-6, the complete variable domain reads DAGVTQSPTHLIKTRGQQVTLRCSPKSGHDTVSWYQQALGQGPQFIFQYYEEEERQRGNFPDRFSGHQFPNYSSELNVNALLLGDSALYLCASSLAGQGKSPLHFGNGTRLTVT.

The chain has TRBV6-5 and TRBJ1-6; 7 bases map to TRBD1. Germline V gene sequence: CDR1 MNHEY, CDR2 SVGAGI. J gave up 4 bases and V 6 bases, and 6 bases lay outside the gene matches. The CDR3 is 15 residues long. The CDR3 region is CASRATGLYNSPLHF. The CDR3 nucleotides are TGTGCCAGCAGGGCGACAGGGCTTTATAATTCACCCCTCCACTTT.

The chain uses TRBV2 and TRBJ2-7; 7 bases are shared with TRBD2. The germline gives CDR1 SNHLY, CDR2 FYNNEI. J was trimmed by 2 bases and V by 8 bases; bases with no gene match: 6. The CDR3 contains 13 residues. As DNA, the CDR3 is TGTGCCAGCGGAGCGGGATCAACCTACGAGCAGTACTTC. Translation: CASGAGSTYEQYF.